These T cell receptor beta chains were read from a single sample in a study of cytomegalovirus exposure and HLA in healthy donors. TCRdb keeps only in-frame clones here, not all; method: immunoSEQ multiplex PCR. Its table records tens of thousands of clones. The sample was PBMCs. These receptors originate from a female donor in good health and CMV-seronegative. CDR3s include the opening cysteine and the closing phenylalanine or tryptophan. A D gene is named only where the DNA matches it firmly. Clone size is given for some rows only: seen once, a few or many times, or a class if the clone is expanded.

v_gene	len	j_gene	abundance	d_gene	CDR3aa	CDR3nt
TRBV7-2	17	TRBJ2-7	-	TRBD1	CASSVDGTELSLPGKYF	TGTGCCAGCAGCGTAGACGGGACAGAACTCTCTCTCCCGGGAAAGTACTTC
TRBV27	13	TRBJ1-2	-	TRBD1	CASSPTTGVGYTF	TGTGCCAGCAGCCCTACTACAGGGGTCGGCTACACCTTC
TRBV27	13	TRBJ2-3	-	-	CASSFLSTDTQYF	TGTGCCAGCAGTTTCCTCAGCACAGATACGCAGTATTTT
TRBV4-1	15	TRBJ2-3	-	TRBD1	CASSPVTGGTDTQYF	TGCGCCAGCAGTCCCGTGACAGGGGGCACAGATACGCAGTATTTT
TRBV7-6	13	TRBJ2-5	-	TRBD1	CASNRGGVETQYF	TGTGCCAGCAATAGAGGGGGCGTAGAGACCCAGTACTTC
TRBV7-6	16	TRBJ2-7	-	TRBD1	CASSLAGGQGTYEQYF	TGTGCCAGCAGCTTAGCGGGAGGACAGGGGACCTACGAGCAGTACTTC
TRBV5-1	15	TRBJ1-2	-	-	CASSLERGGNYGYTF	TGCGCCAGCAGCTTGGAGCGGGGGGGTAACTATGGCTACACCTTC
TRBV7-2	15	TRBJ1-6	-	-	CASSYLGVGGSPLHF	TGTGCCAGCAGCTATCTTGGCGTAGGAGGTTCACCCCTCCACTTT
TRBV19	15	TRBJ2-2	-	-	CASSTPGLVTGELFF	TGTGCCAGTAGTACCCCTGGACTCGTCACCGGGGAGCTGTTTTTT
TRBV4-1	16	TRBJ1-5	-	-	CASSQGTDFSNQPQHF	TGCGCCAGCAGCCAAGGGACAGATTTTAGCAATCAGCCCCAGCATTTT
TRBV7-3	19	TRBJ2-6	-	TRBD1	CASSTHPGQLPSGANVLTF	TGTGCCAGCAGCACTCATCCGGGACAGCTTCCCTCTGGGGCCAACGTCCTGACTTTC
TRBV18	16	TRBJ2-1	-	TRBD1	CASSPNRGQGAREQFF	TGTGCCAGCTCACCGAACAGGGGACAGGGGGCACGTGAGCAGTTCTTC
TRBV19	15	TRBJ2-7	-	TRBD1	CASSIGDRRGYEQYF	TGTGCCAGTAGTATAGGGGACAGGAGAGGCTACGAGCAGTACTTC
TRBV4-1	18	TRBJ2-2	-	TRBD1	CASSQEGRLGQPTGELFF	TGCGCCAGCAGCCAAGAGGGCCGCCTGGGACAGCCCACCGGGGAGCTGTTTTTT
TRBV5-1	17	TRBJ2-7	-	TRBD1	CASSVAPGQGPPNEQYF	TGCGCCAGCAGCGTGGCGCCGGGACAGGGACCCCCTAACGAGCAGTACTTC
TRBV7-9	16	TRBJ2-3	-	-	CASSLGWLARVDTQYF	TGTGCCAGCAGCTTAGGGTGGTTAGCGCGGGTAGATACGCAGTATTTT
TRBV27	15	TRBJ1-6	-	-	CASSSDSGGRSPLHF	TGTGCCAGCAGCTCGGACAGCGGGGGTCGTTCACCCCTCCACTTT
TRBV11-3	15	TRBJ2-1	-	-	CASSSGLRYGNEQFF	TGTGCCAGCAGTTCTGGACTAAGGTACGGCAATGAGCAGTTCTTC
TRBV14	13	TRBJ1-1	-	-	CASSQEFGTEAFF	TGTGCCAGCAGCCAAGAATTCGGCACTGAAGCTTTCTTT
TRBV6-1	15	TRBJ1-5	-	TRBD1	CASSAQGANNQPQHF	TGTGCCAGCAGTGCACAGGGGGCTAACAATCAGCCCCAGCATTTT
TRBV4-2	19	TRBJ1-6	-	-	CASSQDTQGPSSYNSPLHF	TGTGCCAGCAGCCAAGATACCCAGGGCCCCAGCTCCTATAATTCACCCCTCCACTTT
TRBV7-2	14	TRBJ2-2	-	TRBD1	CASSRDSNTGELFF	TGTGCCAGCAGCAGGGACAGTAACACCGGGGAGCTGTTTTTT
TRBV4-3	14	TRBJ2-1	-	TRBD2	CASSQNPAGNEQFF	TGCGCCAGCAGCCAAAATCCAGCGGGGAATGAGCAGTTCTTC
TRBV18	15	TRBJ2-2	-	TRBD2	CASSPSGDDTGELFF	TGTGCCAGCTCACCAAGCGGGGATGACACCGGGGAGCTGTTTTTT
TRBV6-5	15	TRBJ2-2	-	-	CATTNEHRDTGELFF	TGTGCCACTACAAACGAGCACCGGGACACCGGGGAGCTGTTTTTT
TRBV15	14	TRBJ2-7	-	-	CATRTTGSSYEQYF	TGTGCCACCAGGACGACAGGAAGCTCCTACGAGCAGTACTTC
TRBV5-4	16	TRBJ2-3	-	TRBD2	CASSLATSGNTDTQYF	TGTGCCAGCAGCTTGGCCACTAGCGGTAACACAGATACGCAGTATTTT
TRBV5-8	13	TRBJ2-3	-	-	CASSLTVPDTQYF	TGTGCCAGCAGCTTGACAGTTCCAGATACGCAGTATTTT
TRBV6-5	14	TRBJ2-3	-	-	CASSYSSSTDTQYF	TGTGCCAGCAGTTACTCTAGCAGCACAGATACGCAGTATTTT
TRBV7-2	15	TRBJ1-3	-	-	CASSLARGGGNTIYF	TGTGCCAGCAGCTTAGCAAGGGGTGGGGGAAACACCATATATTTT
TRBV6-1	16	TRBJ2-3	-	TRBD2	CASSELAGVPGITQYF	TGTGCCAGCAGTGAACTAGCGGGGGTCCCGGGTATTACGCAGTATTTT
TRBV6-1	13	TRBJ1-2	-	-	CASSEDRDGSYTF	TGTGCCAGCAGTGAAGACAGGGATGGAAGCTACACCTTC
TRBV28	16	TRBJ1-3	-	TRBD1	CASTSPNRGSGNTIYF	TGTGCCAGCACGAGCCCCAACAGGGGATCCGGAAACACCATATATTTT
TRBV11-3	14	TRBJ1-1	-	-	CASSLGGSNTEAFF	TGTGCCAGCAGCTTAGGAGGCTCGAACACTGAAGCTTTCTTT
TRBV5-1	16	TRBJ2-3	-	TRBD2	CASSPPSSGGTDTQYF	TGCGCCAGCAGCCCTCCGTCTAGCGGGGGGACAGATACGCAGTATTTT
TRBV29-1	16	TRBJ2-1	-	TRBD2	CSVELTSGGSYNEQFF	TGCAGCGTTGAACTAACTAGCGGGGGATCCTACAATGAGCAGTTCTTC
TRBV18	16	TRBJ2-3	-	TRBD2	CASSPSGKRGTDTQYF	TGTGCCAGCTCACCAAGTGGGAAGCGGGGTACAGATACGCAGTATTTT
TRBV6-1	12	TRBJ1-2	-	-	CASKTDPYGYTF	TGTGCCAGCAAAACAGACCCCTATGGCTACACCTTC
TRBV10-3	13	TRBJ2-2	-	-	CAISESEGGELFF	TGTGCCATCAGTGAGTCGGAGGGCGGGGAGCTGTTTTTT
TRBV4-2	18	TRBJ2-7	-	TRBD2	CASSQTARSAGGLYEQYF	TGTGCCAGCAGCCAGACCGCCCGGTCGGCGGGGGGGCTCTACGAGCAGTACTTC
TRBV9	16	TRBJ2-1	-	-	CASSVAGSISYNEQFF	TGTGCCAGCAGCGTGGCAGGGTCAATCTCCTACAATGAGCAGTTCTTC
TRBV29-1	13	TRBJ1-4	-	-	CSVAGLTNEKLFF	TGCAGCGTTGCAGGGTTGACTAATGAAAAACTGTTTTTT
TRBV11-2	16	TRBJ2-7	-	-	CASTKGARMSSYEQYF	TGTGCCAGCACCAAAGGGGCCAGGATGAGCTCCTACGAGCAGTACTTC
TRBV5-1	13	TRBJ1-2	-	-	CASSNDPGWGYTF	TGCGCCAGCAGCAACGACCCGGGGTGGGGCTACACCTTC
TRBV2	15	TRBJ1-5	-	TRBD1	CASSGGGSRNQPQHF	TGTGCCAGCAGCGGAGGGGGCTCTCGCAATCAGCCCCAGCATTTT
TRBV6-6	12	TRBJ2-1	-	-	CASSYSKGEEFF	TGTGCCAGCAGTTACTCGAAAGGGGAGGAGTTCTTC
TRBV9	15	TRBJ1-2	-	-	CASSPPTGQNYGYTF	TGTGCCAGCAGCCCCCCCACGGGACAAAATTATGGCTACACCTTC
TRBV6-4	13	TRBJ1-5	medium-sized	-	CASSADTAQPQHF	TGTGCCAGCAGTGCCGACACCGCCCAGCCCCAGCATTTT
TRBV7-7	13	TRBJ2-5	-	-	CASSPDIQETQYF	TGTGCTAGCAGCCCGGACATCCAAGAGACCCAGTACTTC
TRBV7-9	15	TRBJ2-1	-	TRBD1	CASTDRTGMDHEQFF	TGTGCCAGCACCGATCGGACAGGGATGGACCATGAGCAGTTCTTC
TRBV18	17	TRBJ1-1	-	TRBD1	CASSPPHPGQSNTEAFF	TGTGCCAGCTCACCACCGCACCCGGGACAGAGCAACACTGAAGCTTTCTTT
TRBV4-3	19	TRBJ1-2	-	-	CASSQVAGGPEKPNYGYTF	TGCGCCAGCAGCCAAGTGGCAGGCGGGCCCGAAAAGCCTAACTATGGCTACACCTTC
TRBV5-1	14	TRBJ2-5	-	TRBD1	CASSWTGTQETQYF	TGCGCCAGTAGCTGGACAGGGACACAAGAGACCCAGTACTTC
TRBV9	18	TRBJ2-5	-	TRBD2	CASSVSGTSGGARETQYF	TGTGCCAGCAGCGTCTCCGGGACTAGCGGGGGGGCCCGGGAGACCCAGTACTTC
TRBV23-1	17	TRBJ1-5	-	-	CASSQSGGVMDNQPQHF	TGCGCCAGCAGTCAATCAGGGGGAGTTATGGACAATCAGCCCCAGCATTTT
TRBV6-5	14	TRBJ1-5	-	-	CASSSDRLNQPQHF	TGTGCCAGCAGTTCGGACAGACTCAATCAGCCCCAGCATTTT
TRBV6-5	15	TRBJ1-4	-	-	CASSYDGHSYEKLFF	TGTGCCAGCAGTTACGATGGGCACAGTTATGAAAAACTGTTTTTT